A single sample gave rise to the 23 T cell receptor beta chains below, sequenced in a study of T cell changes during pregnancy in multiple sclerosis. Data came from immunoSEQ multiplex PCR; TCRdb stores just in-frame clones and leaves some out. The table includes 55,000 to 70,000 clones, around nine tenths detected once. The material was peripheral blood, obtained in the third trimester of pregnancy. These receptors came from a female donor in good health, enrolled as a control in a pregnancy study.

V is TRBV27 and J is TRBJ2-5; 8 bases line up with TRBD1. V trimming: 6 bases; J trimming: 3 bases; junction bases outside the gene matches: 6. This CDR3 contains 14 residues. Per germline, CDR1 MNHEY and CDR2 SMNVEV (reference sequence). The CDR3 loop is CASRATGAKETQYF. The CDR3 coding sequence is TGTGCCAGCAGGGCGACAGGGGCTAAAGAGACCCAGTACTTC.

The gene calls are TRBV7-9 and TRBJ1-1, with D unclear. CDR3 size: 13 residues. Germline CDR1 reads SEHNR; CDR2 reads FQNEAQ (reference sequence). V dropped 2 bases and J dropped 6 bases, with 10 bases sitting between them. The CDR3 nucleotides read TGTGCCAGCAGCTTACCCGCCGGGGCTGAAGCTTTCTTT. It yields the protein CASSLPAGAEAFF.

The rearrangement uses TRBV9 and TRBJ2-3; 8 bases are a match to TRBD2. After removal of 5 bases from V and 0 bases from J, the junction contained 8 bases not matched to a gene. This CDR3 contains 16 residues. The germline CDR1 and CDR2 sequences are SGDLS and YYNGEE. The CDR3 region has the DNA TGTGCCAGCAGTCACGGGGGGGTAGTTAGCACAGATACGCAGTATTTT. Translation: CASSHGGVVSTDTQYF.

V and J are TRBV9 and TRBJ2-3; D is unresolved. The germline gives CDR1 SGDLS, CDR2 YYNGEE. Trimming took 0 bases from V and 4 from J, leaving 12 bases between them. The CDR3 spans 15 residues. CDR3 sequence: CASSVGSSFSDTQYF. The CDR3 DNA reads TGTGCCAGCAGCGTAGGAAGCTCATTTTCAGATACGCAGTATTTT.

The chain joins TRBV4-1 to TRBJ1-1; 7 bases are a match to TRBD1. The CDR3 length is 13 residues. J gave up 9 bases and V 0 bases, and 4 bases lay outside the gene matches. Germline assignment: CDR1 MGHRA and CDR2 YSYEKL. The CDR3 reads CASSQDRDSQAFF. CDR3 DNA sequence: TGCGCCAGCAGCCAAGATCGGGACAGTCAAGCTTTCTTT.

This clone has just one count. This rearrangement joins TRBV4-3 to TRBJ1-3; tentatively, D is TRBD1 (6 bases). Trimming removed 1 base at V and 4 bases at J, with 11 bases between. The CDR3 is 15 residues long. Looked up from germline, CDR1 is LGHNA and CDR2 is YSLEER. The CDR3 nucleotides are TGCGCCAGCAGCCAAGGAACAGGGCCCGGAAACACCATATATTTT. As protein: CASSQGTGPGNTIYF.

This rearrangement joins TRBV10-1 to TRBJ1-4; 11 positions match TRBD1. Losses at the gene ends were 2 bases for V and 8 bases for J; bases not matched to a gene: 7. The CDR3 totals 16 residues. Looked up from germline, CDR1 is WNHNN and CDR2 is SYGVQD (reference sequence). The CDR3 DNA sequence: TGCGCCAGCAGTGAGCCGGACAGGGGGCGCCGGGAAAAACTGTTTTTT. This encodes CASSEPDRGRREKLFF.

The V gene is TRBV19, the J gene TRBJ1-2; D may be TRBD1 (6 bases). The V end lost 3 bases, the J end lost 3 bases, and 14 bases lay between the germline ends. This CDR3 has 15 residues. CDR1 LNHDA and CDR2 SQIVND come from the germline V gene (reference sequence). The CDR3 loop is CASSMLGQLHYGYTF. DNA for the CDR3: TGTGCCAGTAGTATGCTCGGACAGCTTCACTATGGCTACACCTTC.

DNA for the CDR3: TGCGCCAGCAGCTCCCGACAGGGGAACACTGAAGCTTTCTTT. It is translated as CASSSRQGNTEAFF. J is TRBJ1-1 and V is TRBV4-1, with 7 bases matching TRBD1. This CDR3 is 14 amino acids long. Germline trimming cut 5 bases from V and 1 base from J; bases unmatched to any gene: 4. Germline CDR1 is MGHRA and CDR2 is YSYEKL.

The chain uses TRBV7-2 and TRBJ2-1; D is perhaps TRBD2 (6 bases). CDR1 and CDR2 (germline): SGHTA, FQGNSA. The CDR3 covers 15 residues. The ends were cut back, 1 base at V and 5 bases at J, with 12 bases in the middle. CDR3 nucleotide sequence: TGTGCCAGCAGCTTAGGGCTAGCGAGAAACAATGAGCAGTTCTTC. This encodes CASSLGLARNNEQFF.

A single count supports this clone. The J gene is TRBJ1-2, the V gene TRBV19; 8 nucleotides line up with TRBD1. Germline V gene data show CDR1 as LNHDA and CDR2 as SQIVND (reference sequence). V was clipped by 2 bases and J by 7 bases; unmatched bases: 6. The CDR3 loop spans 14 amino acids. CDR3 sequence (DNA): TGTGCCAGTAGTATAACGGCCCAGGGGGCTGGCTACACCTTC. The encoded protein is CASSITAQGAGYTF.

This chain links TRBV7-9 with TRBJ2-5, with D possibly matching TRBD1 (5 bases). V was shortened by 4 bases and J by 5 bases, with 11 bases between the two germline ends. The CDR3 covers 13 residues. The germline V gene has CDR1 SEHNR and CDR2 FQNEAQ (reference sequence). This chain's CDR3 is CASSSGILETQYF. In nucleotides, the CDR3 is TGTGCCAGCAGCTCAGGGATTCTGGAGACCCAGTACTTC.

The CDR3 DNA sequence: TGCGCCAGCAGCCAAGCTCCGGGCTCCTATAATTCACCCCTCCACTTT. Its protein product is CASSQAPGSYNSPLHF. The chain has TRBV4-1 and TRBJ1-6; unclear D gene. The CDR3 covers 16 residues. Germline V gene lookup returns CDR1 MGHRA and CDR2 YSYEKL. V lost 1 base and J 0 bases, leaving 7 bases between the germline ends.

The gene calls are TRBV27 and TRBJ2-7, with a weak D call TRBD1 (5 bases). Trimming pared 5 bases from V and 3 bases from J, leaving 14 bases between. Looked up from germline, CDR1 is MNHEY and CDR2 is SMNVEV (reference sequence). CDR3 size: 14 residues. CDR3 in amino acids: CASSLQVYNYEQYF. DNA for the CDR3: TGTGCCAGCAGTCTACAGGTTTACAACTACGAGCAGTACTTC.

The CDR3 loop is CASSLPRQGGQETQYF. The CDR3, as DNA: TGTGCCAGCAGCTTACCAAGACAGGGCGGACAAGAGACCCAGTACTTC. This chain uses TRBV7-2 with TRBJ2-5; 7 bases fit TRBD1. The V gene's germline CDR1 is SGHTA and CDR2 FQGNSA. This CDR3 is built from 16 residues. The trim removed 2 bases at V and 2 bases at J, leaving 8 bases unmatched.

The chain joins TRBV5-8 to TRBJ1-5; 9 bases align to TRBD1. Unmatched junction bases numbered 10, after V lost 2 bases and J lost 4 bases. Germline values: CDR1 SGHTS, CDR2 YDEGEE. The CDR3 is 17 residues long. The CDR3 coding sequence is TGTGCCAGCAGCTTCGAGTGGACAGGACAGGGGAATCAGCCCCAGCATTTT. Amino acid sequence: CASSFEWTGQGNQPQHF.

The V gene is TRBV18, the J gene TRBJ1-1; 7 nucleotides line up with TRBD1. This CDR3 has 15 amino acids. Germline trimming cut 6 bases from V and 4 bases from J; bases unmatched to any gene: 11. From germline, CDR1 is KGHSH and CDR2 LQKENI. This chain's CDR3 is CASSLVKQGVTEAFF. The CDR3 nucleotides are TGTGCCAGCTCGCTGGTTAAGCAGGGGGTCACTGAAGCTTTCTTT. Full variable domain (remainder filled in from reference TRBV18 and TRBJ1-1): NAGVMQNPRHLVRRRGQEARLRCSPMKGHSHVYWYRQLPEEGLKFMVYLQKENIIDESGMPKERFSAEFPKEGPSILRIQQVVRGDSAAYFCASSLVKQGVTEAFFGQGTRLTVV.

V usage is TRBV6-5 and J usage is TRBJ2-3; 8 bases fit TRBD2. J gave up 4 bases and V 2 bases, and 5 bases lay outside the gene matches. CDR1 is MNHEY, CDR2 SVGAGI, per germline. CDR3 length equals 15 residues. The CDR3 sequence is CASSYQGLGPDTQYF. The CDR3 coding sequence is TGTGCCAGCAGTTACCAGGGACTAGGCCCAGATACGCAGTATTTT.

The genes are TRBV4-1 and TRBJ2-3; 8 bases are a match to TRBD2. From germline, CDR1 is MGHRA and CDR2 YSYEKL. Trimming cost V 3 bases and J 6 bases; bases outside gene matches: 11. This CDR3 is built from 16 residues. The CDR3 nucleotides read TGCGCCAGCAGCCACCGACGGGGGGGCCAAGCGGATACGCAGTATTTT. Its protein product is CASSHRRGGQADTQYF.

This chain uses TRBV4-3 with TRBJ1-3; TRBD1 matches 8 bases. V lost 1 base to trimming and J lost 2 bases; unmatched junction nucleotides: 1. From germline, CDR1 is LGHNA and CDR2 YSLEER. The CDR3 is made up of 15 amino acids. The chain's CDR3 is CASSQATGAGNTIYF. The CDR3 nucleotides are TGCGCCAGCAGCCAAGCGACAGGGGCTGGAAACACCATATATTTT.

The V and J genes are TRBV10-3 and TRBJ1-2; D not resolved. Trimming left V 3 bases short and J 7 bases short, with 15 bases between. The V gene's germline CDR1 is ENHRY and CDR2 SYGVKD. The CDR3 contains 14 residues. The CDR3 here is CAISELRDVSGYTF. The CDR3 DNA reads TGTGCCATCAGTGAACTCCGTGATGTTTCTGGCTACACCTTC.

The chain carries TRBV7-9 and TRBJ1-5; D uncertain. Trimming pared 1 base from V and 3 bases from J, leaving 13 bases between. CDR1 and CDR2 (germline): SEHNR, FQNEAQ (reference sequence). The CDR3 is 16 amino acids. CDR3 sequence (DNA): TGTGCCAGCAGCTTAGACCTAGGAGGGATCAATCAGCCCCAGCATTTT. Encoded protein: CASSLDLGGINQPQHF.

The chain employs TRBV29-1 and TRBJ2-5; 9 bases match TRBD1. The junction had 5 bases not matched to a gene; V was cut back by 1 base and J by 5 bases. This CDR3 is built from 14 residues. Germline V gene sequence: CDR1 SQVTM, CDR2 ANQGSEA. The CDR3 loop is CSVEVTGGYETQYF. The CDR3 DNA reads as TGCAGCGTTGAAGTGACAGGGGGGTACGAGACCCAGTACTTC.